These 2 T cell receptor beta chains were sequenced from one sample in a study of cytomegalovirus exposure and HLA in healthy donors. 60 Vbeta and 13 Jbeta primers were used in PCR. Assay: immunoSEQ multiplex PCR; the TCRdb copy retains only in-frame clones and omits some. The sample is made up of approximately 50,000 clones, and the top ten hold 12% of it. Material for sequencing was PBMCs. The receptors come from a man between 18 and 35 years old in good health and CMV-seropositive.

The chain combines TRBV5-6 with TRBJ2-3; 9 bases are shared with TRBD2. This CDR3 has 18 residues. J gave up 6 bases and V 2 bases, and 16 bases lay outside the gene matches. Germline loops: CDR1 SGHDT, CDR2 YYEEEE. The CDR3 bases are TGTGCCAGCAGCTTAAGCCTAGCGGGATTTAAAATGGGGGATACGCAGTATTTT. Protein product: CASSLSLAGFKMGDTQYF.

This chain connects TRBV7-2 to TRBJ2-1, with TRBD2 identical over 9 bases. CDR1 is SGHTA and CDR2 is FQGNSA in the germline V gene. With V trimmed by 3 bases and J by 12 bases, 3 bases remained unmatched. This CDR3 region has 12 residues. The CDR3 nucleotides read TGTGCCAGCAGCTTTCCTAGCGGGATGCAGTTCTTC. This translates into CASSFPSGMQFF.